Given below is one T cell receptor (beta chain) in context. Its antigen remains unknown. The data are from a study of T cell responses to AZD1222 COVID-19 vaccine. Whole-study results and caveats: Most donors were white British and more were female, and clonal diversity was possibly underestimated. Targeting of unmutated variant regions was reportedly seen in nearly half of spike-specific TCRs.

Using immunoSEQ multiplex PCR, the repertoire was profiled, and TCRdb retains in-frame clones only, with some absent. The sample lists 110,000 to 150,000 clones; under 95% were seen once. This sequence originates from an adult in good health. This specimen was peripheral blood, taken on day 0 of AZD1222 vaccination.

The CDR3 reads CASSDYGPYEQYF. CDR3 nucleotides: TGTGCCAGCAGTGACTACGGGCCCTACGAGCAGTACTTC. The chain employs TRBV27 and TRBJ2-7; possible D gene TRBD2, 5 bases. This CDR3 contains 13 residues. The germline gives CDR1 MNHEY, CDR2 SMNVEV (reference sequence). The V end was cut by 5 bases, the J end by 2 bases, with 10 bases between.